Given below is one TCR beta chain in context. Germline-derived CDR1 and CDR2 are SGHTA and FQGTGA. V trimming: 5 bases; J trimming: 6 bases; junction bases outside the gene matches: 13. CDR3 length: 16 residues. This entry comes from a study of cytomegalovirus exposure and HLA in healthy donors. Both 60 Vbeta primers and 13 Jbeta primers went into the PCR. Libraries were prepared by immunoSEQ multiplex PCR; TCRdb keeps only in-frame clonotypes and omits some of them. The table shows some 90,000 clones, with around 75% occurring only once. Sequencing used PBMCs. This TCR came from a man in his forties in good health and CMV-seronegative. The rearrangement links TRBV7-3 to TRBJ1-1; TRBD1 agrees at 9 bases. The CDR3 here is CASSHLTGQGKPEAFF. The CDR3 nucleotides read TGTGCCAGCAGCCATCTAACGGGACAGGGAAAACCTGAAGCTTTCTTT.